These 25 T cell receptor beta chains share one sample of origin, sequenced in a study. Via MiXCR, TCRdb re-called the 5' RACE reads, giving one row per CDR3 protein. The table records some 62,000 distinct CDR3 sequences, approximately 29% of them present only once. Source material: tumor-infiltrating naive CD4+ T cells sorted from the breast tumor. As to subset: naive CD4+ T cells, CD4+CD45RA+CD25-. These receptors were obtained from a female donor with breast cancer.

In its sample, this clonotype was seen a few times. This chain connects TRBV20-1 to TRBJ2-2; D not resolved. From germline, CDR1 is DFQATT and CDR2 SNEGSKA (reference sequence). This CDR3 is built from 14 residues. Trimming pared 2 bases from V and 0 bases from J, leaving 7 bases between. The CDR3 region has the DNA TGCAGTGCTAGAAGCAGCGCGAACACCGGGGAGCTGTTTTTT. Translating gives CSARSSANTGELFF.

This clonotype showed up many times. This chain links TRBV4-3 with TRBJ1-2, with D possibly being TRBD1 (5 bases). The CDR3 extends over 13 amino acids. Germline values: CDR1 LGHNA, CDR2 YSLEER. V lost 0 bases and J 7 bases, leaving 9 bases between the germline ends. The CDR3 DNA reads as TGCGCCAGCAGCCAAGATAGGGGACGTGGCTACACCTTC. Protein product: CASSQDRGRGYTF.

The chain joins TRBV7-9 to TRBJ2-1; D is perhaps TRBD1 or TRBD2 (7 bases each). Per germline, CDR1 SEHNR and CDR2 FQNEAQ (reference sequence). V was cut by 5 bases and J by 6 bases, with 20 bases left in between. This CDR3 spans 16 amino acids. CDR3 in DNA: TGTGCCAGCAGCCCCCAGCAGGGGGGGCGTAGCAATGAGCAGTTCTTC. Its translation is CASSPQQGGRSNEQFF.

This clonotype was seen a few times. The chain has TRBV5-6 and TRBJ2-6, with no clear D. V gave up 0 bases and J gave up 2 bases, with 6 bases separating them. CDR1 is SGHDT and CDR2 is YYEEEE in the germline V gene. The CDR3 is 15 residues long. CDR3 protein: CASSLEGPGANVLTF. CDR3 sequence (DNA): TGTGCCAGCAGCTTGGAGGGTCCTGGGGCCAACGTCCTGACTTTC.

In this sample, this clonotype turned up a few times. CDR3 bases: TGTGCCAGCAGCTTAGCGGGGTTTACAAGCTACACCTTC. This codes for CASSLAGFTSYTF. The chain employs TRBV7-2 and TRBJ1-2; D is ambiguous. Germline V gene sequence: CDR1 SGHTA, CDR2 FQGNSA. The CDR3 spans 13 residues. The V gene lost 0 bases and the J gene lost 9 bases, with 11 bases spanning the gap.

This clonotype appeared many times. The V and J genes are TRBV12-3 or TRBV12-4 and TRBJ1-2; the D is unclear. This CDR3 has 14 residues. V was trimmed by 5 bases and J by 8 bases, leaving 18 bases between them. This CDR3 is CASSDSEAVRGYTF. In nucleotides, the CDR3 is TGTGCCAGCAGTGACTCGGAGGCAGTCCGAGGCTACACCTTC.

The genes are TRBV5-1 and TRBJ1-1; 8 bases map to TRBD1. The junction had 9 bases not matched to a gene; V was cut back by 6 bases and J by 5 bases. The CDR3 covers 14 residues. Germline values: CDR1 SGHRS, CDR2 YFSETQ. CDR3 sequence: CASNGQGGLTEAFF. The CDR3 region has the DNA TGCGCCAGCAACGGACAGGGAGGCCTAACTGAAGCTTTCTTT.

The CDR3 DNA sequence: TGTGCCAGCAGCCAAGTCTCCAGGGGGCAGGAGACCCAGTACTTC. Amino acids: CASSQVSRGQETQYF. The rearrangement links TRBV4-2 to TRBJ2-5, with 8 bases matching TRBD1. Germline CDR1 is LGHNA and CDR2 is YNFKEQ. Trimming cost V 1 base and J 5 bases; bases outside gene matches: 6. The CDR3 totals 15 residues.

The V call is TRBV19, the J call TRBJ2-7, with 10 bases matching TRBD2. Germline CDR1 and CDR2: LNHDA and SQIVND (reference sequence). This CDR3 region has 13 residues. J gave up 3 bases and V 5 bases, and 1 base lay outside the gene matches. In DNA, the CDR3 is TGTGCCAGTAGTCAGCGGGAGGGCTACGAGCAGTACTTC. Protein sequence: CASSQREGYEQYF.

This clonotype was found many times. The J gene is TRBJ2-3, the V gene TRBV4-2; 10 bases line up with TRBD1. Per the germline V gene, CDR1 is LGHNA and CDR2 is YNFKEQ. CDR3 length: 20 amino acids. Unmatched junction bases numbered 15, after V lost 2 bases and J lost 1 base. This CDR3 reads CASSQRGTGTGEVGTDTQYF. The DNA for the CDR3 is TGTGCCAGCAGCCAAAGGGGGACCGGGACAGGGGAGGTTGGCACAGATACGCAGTATTTT.

The chain is built from TRBV20-1 and TRBJ2-7; 11 bases line up with TRBD2. V shed 5 bases and J 0 bases; nucleotides not matched to a gene: 9. CDR3 length equals 16 residues. Germline CDR1 reads DFQATT; CDR2 reads SNEGSKA (reference sequence). CDR3: CSAYTSGRPPSYEQYF. The CDR3 region has the DNA TGCAGTGCTTACACTAGCGGGAGACCCCCCTCCTACGAGCAGTACTTC.

V usage is TRBV7-3 and J usage is TRBJ2-5; TRBD2 matches at 8 bases. Germline CDR1 is SGHTA and CDR2 is FQGTGA. The ends lost 5 bases at V and 3 bases at J; junction bases unmatched: 8. The CDR3 loop spans 15 amino acids. In DNA form, the CDR3 reads TGTGCCAGCAGCCAAGCCGGCGGGAGGAAAGAGACCCAGTACTTC. Encoded protein: CASSQAGGRKETQYF.

Many counts were recorded for this clonotype. The chain couples TRBV5-1 to TRBJ2-3, with D perhaps given as TRBD1 or TRBD2 (6 bases each). Trimming removed 0 bases at V and 4 bases at J, with 9 bases between. The CDR3 runs to 14 residues. Looked up from germline, CDR1 is SGHRS and CDR2 is YFSETQ. CDR3 protein: CASSLAGGADTQYF. The CDR3 nucleotides read TGCGCCAGCAGCTTGGCCGGGGGCGCAGATACGCAGTATTTT.

V gene TRBV20-1 combines with J gene TRBJ1-6, with a possible D match to TRBD1 (6 bases). The V gene lost 5 bases and the J gene lost 8 bases, with 16 bases spanning the gap. The CDR3 extends over 14 amino acids. Germline V gene lookup returns CDR1 DFQATT and CDR2 SNEGSKA (reference sequence). The CDR3 bases are TGCAGTGCTTCAACAGGGAAGAATGATTCACCCCTCCACTTT. Translated: CSASTGKNDSPLHF.

This clonotype was seen only a few times. This chain uses TRBV7-9 with TRBJ1-5; 8 bases fit TRBD1. Germline values: CDR1 SEHNR, CDR2 FQNEAQ (reference sequence). This CDR3 has 16 amino acids. V lost 5 bases and J lost 0; bases outside the gene matches: 6. CDR3 coding DNA: TGTGCCAGCAGCGCCCGGGACAGGCGTAGCAATCAGCCCCAGCATTTT. Translating it yields CASSARDRRSNQPQHF. Based on the CDR3 plus reference TRBV7-9 and TRBJ1-5, the full variable domain is DTGVSQNPRHKITKRGQNVTFRCDPISEHNRLYWYRQTLGQGPEFLTYFQNEAQLEKSRLLSDRFSAERPKGSFSTLEIQRTEQGDSAMYLCASSARDRRSNQPQHFGDGTRLSIL.

This clonotype was seen ten or more times. V gene TRBV6-1 combines with J gene TRBJ1-6, with D perhaps matching TRBD1 (5 bases). Per the germline V gene, CDR1 is MNHNS and CDR2 is SASEGT. Trimming cost V 6 bases and J 4 bases, with 10 bases left between them. The CDR3 sequence is 14 residues long. The CDR3 nucleotides are TGTGCCAGCAGCGCAGGGCCGTATAATTCACCCCTCCACTTT. It yields the protein CASSAGPYNSPLHF.

This clonotype was found many times. V usage is TRBV3-1 and J usage is TRBJ1-5; possibly TRBD1 for D (5 bases). V lost 4 bases and J lost 4, with 14 bases in between. Per the germline V gene, CDR1 is LGHDT and CDR2 is YNNKEL (reference sequence). The CDR3 length is 15 residues. The CDR3 reads CASSRGTAENQPQHF. The CDR3 nucleotides are TGTGCCAGCAGCCGAGGGACCGCAGAAAATCAGCCCCAGCATTTT. Based on the CDR3 plus reference TRBV3-1 and TRBJ1-5, the full variable domain is DTAVSQTPKYLVTQMGNDKSIKCEQNLGHDTMYWYKQDSKKFLKIMFSYNNKELIINETVPNRFSPKSPDKAHLNLHINSLELGDSAVYFCASSRGTAENQPQHFGDGTRLSIL.

In this sample, this clonotype is medium-sized. The chain employs TRBV12-3 or TRBV12-4 and TRBJ2-7; D uncertain. The CDR3 consists of 13 residues. Between the trimmed V and J ends, which lost 2 bases and 6 bases, there was a span of 11 bases. The CDR3 coding sequence is TGTGCCAGCAGTTTAACACAGCTTCGCGAGCAGTACTTC. It translates to CASSLTQLREQYF.

Ten or more counts support this clonotype. The J gene is TRBJ1-1, the V gene TRBV5-1; maybe TRBD1 (6 bases). The CDR3 spans 13 residues. Trimming stripped 5 bases from V and 2 bases from J, with 10 bases between. Looked up from germline, CDR1 is SGHRS and CDR2 is YFSETQ. The CDR3 is CASSRDTNTEAFF. In nucleotides, the CDR3 is TGCGCCAGCAGTCGGGACACAAACACTGAAGCTTTCTTT.

As to this clonotype: With a much larger clone just one base away, this may be a read error. J is TRBJ1-5 and V is TRBV29-1; 10 bases fit TRBD1. Germline assignment: CDR1 SQVTM and CDR2 ANQGSEA. The V segment lost 4 bases and the J segment 7 bases; nucleotides outside the gene matches: 10. This CDR3 region has 15 residues. The DNA for the CDR3 is TGCAGCGTTGCCTTGGGAGGGGACAGGGGACAGCCCCAGCATTTT. Its translation: CSVALGGDRGQPQHF.

This clonotype was seen only a few times. The chain couples TRBV12-3 or TRBV12-4 to TRBJ1-1; D is unclear. Trimming left V 6 bases short and J 1 base short, with 9 bases between. This CDR3 has 13 amino acids. Here the CDR3 reads CASRWGRNTEAFF. The CDR3 DNA reads as TGTGCCAGCAGGTGGGGAAGGAACACTGAAGCTTTCTTT.

This chain uses TRBV7-9 with TRBJ2-3; possible D gene TRBD2, 5 bases. Germline CDR1 and CDR2: SEHNR and FQNEAQ (reference sequence). The CDR3 loop spans 14 amino acids. CDR3 residues: CAIQRKGLGDTQYF. The DNA for the CDR3 is TGTGCTATCCAGCGGAAGGGCCTGGGAGATACGCAGTATTTT.

The chain couples TRBV6-1 to TRBJ2-4; 8 positions match TRBD2. With 3 bases clipped from V and 9 bases from J, the junction kept 4 bases outside the gene matches. Looked up from germline, CDR1 is MNHNS and CDR2 is SASEGT. CDR3 length: 13 amino acids. The CDR3: CASSEGLESIQYF. The CDR3 DNA is TGTGCCAGCAGTGAGGGACTAGAATCCATTCAGTACTTC.

This clonotype was counted only a few times. The chain carries TRBV5-1 and TRBJ2-2; 11 nucleotides match TRBD2. Germline CDR1 is SGHRS and CDR2 is YFSETQ. After removal of 2 bases from V and 7 bases from J, the junction contained 4 bases not matched to a gene. CDR3 length: 15 residues. CDR3 DNA: TGCGCCAGCAGCTTTAGCGGGGGGGCCGACGGGGAGCTGTTTTTT. Translation: CASSFSGGADGELFF.

This clonotype was picked up many times. V is TRBV4-1 and J is TRBJ2-7; D uncertain. The V gene lost 4 bases and the J gene lost 1 base, with 14 bases spanning the gap. The length of the CDR3 is 15 residues. Per the germline V gene, CDR1 is MGHRA and CDR2 is YSYEKL. The CDR3 reads CASSRLVQSSYEQYF. CDR3 DNA: TGCGCCAGCAGCCGGCTAGTACAGAGTTCCTACGAGCAGTACTTC.